The next 24 T cell receptor beta chains were all read from a single sample in a study of OX40 agonist ivuxolimab in advanced cancers. The library came from the immunoSEQ multiplex PCR assay. Sourced from immuneACCESS, this table was stored by TCRdb with only in-frame sequences that have V and J called. A share of the clones is absent; for the studies checked, an unresolved V gene accounts for under half, and the remainder has no known explanation. Within this sample are fewer than 70,000 clones, with around 86% of them counted one time only. The ten largest clones capture around 3.7% of the sample. Sequenced material: CD4+ or CD8+ T cells sorted from blood, taken in a trial of the OX40 agonist ivuxolimab. The origin of the receptors is an adult with an advanced solid tumor such as melanoma, head and neck, liver or kidney cancer.

The chain has TRBV29-1 and TRBJ2-3; 8 nucleotides line up with TRBD2. The CDR3 has 14 residues. J gave up 6 bases and V 8 bases, and 13 bases lay outside the gene matches. The germline V gene has CDR1 SQVTM and CDR2 ANQGSEA. The chain's CDR3 is CSSFPGTGGDTQYF. The CDR3 nucleotides are TGCAGCTCCTTTCCCGGGACGGGGGGGGATACGCAGTATTTT.

The chain links TRBV28 to TRBJ1-1; D is undetermined. Germline values: CDR1 MDHEN, CDR2 SYDVKM. Trimming shortened V by 3 bases and J by 5 bases, and 10 bases separated the two germline ends. This CDR3 region has 13 residues. This chain's CDR3 is CASSFPSWTEAFF. In nucleotides, the CDR3 is TGTGCCAGCAGTTTTCCATCCTGGACTGAAGCTTTCTTT.

The chain employs TRBV6-4 and TRBJ1-1; TRBD1 agrees at 9 bases. CDR3 length: 14 amino acids. Germline V gene data show CDR1 as MRHNA and CDR2 as SNTAGT. V shed 8 bases and J 10 bases; nucleotides not matched to a gene: 14. The CDR3 DNA is TGTGCCAGCCGGGAACAGGGGGCGACTGGGCGAGCTTTCTTT. This codes for CASREQGATGRAFF.

The V call is TRBV5-4, the J call TRBJ2-3; possible D gene TRBD2, 6 bases. Trimming cost V 3 bases and J 2 bases, with 16 bases left between them. Germline-derived CDR1 and CDR2 are SGHNT and YYREEE (reference sequence). CDR3 length: 16 residues. The CDR3 reads CASSYRTNGVTDTQYF. The CDR3 DNA sequence: TGTGCCAGCAGCTACCGGACTAACGGAGTCACAGATACGCAGTATTTT.

The V call is TRBV29-1, the J call TRBJ2-7; D unclear. CDR1 is SQVTM, CDR2 ANQGSEA, per germline. Trimming removed 5 bases from V and 1 base from J, with 9 bases in between. CDR3 length: 12 residues. CDR3 region: CSVLGLSYEQYF. The CDR3 nucleotides read TGCAGCGTTTTAGGTCTTTCCTACGAGCAGTACTTC.

CDR3 in amino acids: CASSFSPWVQGAGENIQYF. CDR3 in DNA: TGCGCCAGCAGCTTCTCCCCCTGGGTACAGGGGGCCGGGGAAAACATTCAGTACTTC. The chain is built from TRBV5-1 and TRBJ2-4; 9 bases map to TRBD1. The V segment lost 2 bases and the J segment 5 bases; nucleotides outside the gene matches: 17. The CDR3 contains 19 residues. Germline CDR1 and CDR2: SGHRS and YFSETQ.

In its sample, this clone was seen once. The rearrangement uses TRBV6-5 and TRBJ1-1; the D is unclear. From germline, CDR1 is MNHEY and CDR2 SVGAGI. V was pared by 6 bases and J by 1 base, with 12 bases between. This CDR3 comprises 14 residues. The CDR3 loop reads CASSHLDRNTEAFF. The CDR3 DNA is TGTGCCAGCAGCCACTTGGACCGGAACACTGAAGCTTTCTTT.

The chain couples TRBV27 to TRBJ2-3, with 9 positions matching TRBD2. CDR1 is MNHEY, CDR2 SMNVEV, per germline (reference sequence). This CDR3 spans 14 amino acids. With V trimmed by 8 bases and J by 2 bases, 5 bases remained unmatched. CDR3 amino acids: CASVAGANTDTQYF. The CDR3 coding sequence is TGTGCCAGCGTAGCGGGGGCCAACACAGATACGCAGTATTTT.

The chain combines TRBV19 with TRBJ1-2; 8 bases align to TRBD1. V was pared by 4 bases and J by 0 bases, with 7 bases of the junction left unmatched. The length of the CDR3 is 16 residues. Germline loops: CDR1 LNHDA, CDR2 SQIVND (reference sequence). The CDR3 loop reads CASSTSGTGTNYGYTF. The CDR3 bases are TGTGCCAGTAGTACCTCCGGGACAGGAACTAACTATGGCTACACCTTC.

This chain uses TRBV7-2 with TRBJ2-5; TRBD1 agrees at 8 bases. This CDR3 has 16 amino acids. V was clipped by 6 bases and J by 1 base; unmatched bases: 10. Germline lookup yields CDR1 SGHTA and CDR2 FQGNSA. CDR3 in amino acids: CASSLDRGRIQETQYF. The CDR3 bases are TGTGCCAGCAGTCTAGACAGGGGCCGGATCCAAGAGACCCAGTACTTC. The full variable domain, rest sourced from reference TRBV7-2 and TRBJ2-5, is GAGVSQSPSNKVTEKGKDVELRCDPISGHTALYWYRQSLGQGLEFLIYFQGNSAPDKSGLPSDRFSAERTGGSVSTLTIQRTQQEDSAVYLCASSLDRGRIQETQYFGPGTRLLVL.

The chain carries TRBV9 and TRBJ1-1; D remains ambiguous. The CDR3 spans 14 residues. Germline values: CDR1 SGDLS, CDR2 YYNGEE. V lost 0 bases to trimming and J lost 0 bases, with 6 bases between them. The DNA for the CDR3 is TGTGCCAGCAGCGTAGGACTTATGAACACTGAAGCTTTCTTT. Its translation is CASSVGLMNTEAFF.

This chain links TRBV20-1 with TRBJ1-2, with a weak D call TRBD1 (5 bases). V was pared by 6 bases and J by 8 bases, with 13 bases between. This CDR3 spans 11 amino acids. Germline V gives CDR1 DFQATT, CDR2 SNEGSKA (reference sequence). Here the CDR3 DNA reads TGCAGTGCCCAGGGTGACTGGGGCTACACCTTC. This encodes CSAQGDWGYTF.

V gene TRBV5-4 combines with J gene TRBJ1-4, with a possible D match to TRBD1 (5 bases). V lost 2 bases and J 5 bases, leaving 13 bases between the germline ends. This CDR3 is built from 15 residues. From germline, CDR1 is SGHNT and CDR2 YYREEE (reference sequence). CDR3 sequence (DNA): TGTGCCAGCAGCTTTTCTGGGACTGAGAATGAAAAACTGTTTTTT. This gives the protein CASSFSGTENEKLFF.

The gene calls are TRBV5-1 and TRBJ2-7, with TRBD1 as a possible D gene (5 bases). Germline V lookup: CDR1 SGHRS, CDR2 YFSETQ. Trimming stripped 6 bases from V and 3 bases from J, with 19 bases between. The CDR3 covers 15 residues. CDR3 amino acids: CASTPLLDSFYEQYF. DNA for the CDR3: TGCGCCAGCACCCCCCTTTTAGACAGCTTCTACGAGCAGTACTTC.

The rearrangement links TRBV19 to TRBJ1-1, with D maybe TRBD1 (5 bases). CDR3 length equals 14 residues. V dropped 6 bases and J dropped 1 base, with 12 bases sitting between them. Germline V gene data show CDR1 as LNHDA and CDR2 as SQIVND (reference sequence). CDR3 residues: CASSRGLENTEAFF. In DNA form, the CDR3 reads TGTGCCAGTAGCCGGGGACTGGAGAACACTGAAGCTTTCTTT. The complete variable domain, with remaining parts taken from reference TRBV19 and TRBJ1-1, reads DGGITQSPKYLFRKEGQNVTLSCEQNLNHDAMYWYRQDPGQGLRLIYYSQIVNDFQKGDIAEGYSVSREKKESFPLTVTSAQKNPTAFYLCASSRGLENTEAFFGQGTRLTVV.

The chain carries TRBV2 and TRBJ2-1; D not certain. CDR3 size: 13 residues. The V gene lost 4 bases and the J gene lost 5 bases, with 9 bases spanning the gap. Germline values: CDR1 SNHLY, CDR2 FYNNEI. Here the CDR3 reads CASSVDRNNEQFF. CDR3 coding DNA: TGTGCCAGCAGTGTTGACCGGAACAATGAGCAGTTCTTC. Full variable domain (rest looked up from reference TRBV2 and TRBJ2-1): EPEVTQTPSHQVTQMGQEVILRCVPISNHLYFYWYRQILGQKVEFLVSFYNNEISEKSEIFDDQFSVERPDGSNFTLKIRSTKLEDSAMYFCASSVDRNNEQFFGPGTRLTVL.

V is TRBV5-4 and J is TRBJ2-3, with D possibly called TRBD1 or TRBD2 (5 bases each). CDR3 length equals 13 residues. Germline lookup yields CDR1 SGHNT and CDR2 YYREEE (reference sequence). Trimming shortened V by 0 bases and J by 4 bases, and 6 bases separated the two germline ends. CDR3 protein: CASSLAGPDTQYF. The CDR3 DNA reads as TGTGCCAGCAGCTTGGCGGGGCCAGATACGCAGTATTTT.

The rearrangement joins TRBV11-2 to TRBJ2-2; 8 bases map to TRBD1. The CDR3 contains 15 residues. The germline V gene has CDR1 SGHAT and CDR2 FQNNGV. V lost 6 bases to trimming and J lost 0 bases; unmatched junction nucleotides: 3. CDR3: CASSWDRSNTGELFF. Here the CDR3 DNA reads TGTGCCAGCAGTTGGGACAGGTCGAACACCGGGGAGCTGTTTTTT.

V is TRBV19 and J is TRBJ2-2; tentatively, D is TRBD1 (6 bases). The CDR3 is made up of 16 amino acids. V lost 8 bases to trimming and J lost 6 bases, with 22 bases between them. CDR1 and CDR2 (germline): LNHDA, SQIVND (reference sequence). CDR3 residues: CASRKWGTKGAGELFF. The CDR3 coding sequence is TGTGCCAGTCGGAAGTGGGGCACAAAGGGGGCCGGGGAGCTGTTTTTT.

The chain recombines TRBV6-1 with TRBJ2-1, with 9 bases matching TRBD1. Germline V CDR1 and CDR2: MNHNS, SASEGT. V lost 8 bases to trimming and J lost 1 base; unmatched junction nucleotides: 3. CDR3 length: 14 residues. CDR3 loop: CASDRGDSYNEQFF. CDR3 nucleotides: TGTGCCAGCGACAGGGGGGATTCCTACAATGAGCAGTTCTTC.

V is TRBV12-5 and J is TRBJ2-5; 8 nucleotides match TRBD2. Germline V gives CDR1 LGHNT, CDR2 FRNRAP. The CDR3 has 14 amino acids. The V gene end was trimmed by 6 bases and the J gene end by 5 bases; junction bases not matched to a gene: 8. The CDR3 is CASGPSGGGETQYF. The CDR3 DNA follows: TGTGCTAGTGGACCGAGCGGGGGCGGGGAGACCCAGTACTTC.

The rearrangement links TRBV11-3 to TRBJ1-2; 8 bases are shared with TRBD1. With V trimmed by 5 bases and J by 1 base, 3 bases remained unmatched. CDR3 size: 14 residues. Germline values: CDR1 SGHNT, CDR2 YENEEA. CDR3 in DNA: TGTGCCAGCAGCAAGGGACAGGATAACTATGGCTACACCTTC. This translates into CASSKGQDNYGYTF.

The J gene is TRBJ1-5, the V gene TRBV6-1; D is uncertain. This CDR3 has 12 residues. CDR1 and CDR2 from the germline V gene are MNHNS and SASEGT. Trimming took 6 bases from V and 4 from J, leaving 7 bases between them. CDR3 nucleotides: TGTGCCAGCAGCCCAGCTAATCAGCCCCAGCATTTT. As protein: CASSPANQPQHF.

The chain couples TRBV6-6 to TRBJ2-7; 9 bases match TRBD1. CDR1 and CDR2 (germline): MNHNY, SVGAGI (reference sequence). The CDR3 has 14 residues. With V trimmed by 6 bases and J by 9 bases, 12 bases remained unmatched. The CDR3 sequence: CASRPGQGKEGQYF. The CDR3 coding sequence is TGTGCCAGCAGACCAGGACAGGGGAAGGAGGGGCAGTACTTC.